This T cell receptor beta chain was captured in a study of blood T cell repertoires in COVID-19 (TCRdb year 2020). General notes on the study: Collaborator samples came from the United States, Italy and Spain and covered acute and convalescent phases of COVID-19. The material from the prospective study consisted of cDNA or gDNA derived from T cells, B-cell-depleted T cells, or PBMCs. Deeply sampled blood TCRbeta repertoires from subjects exposed to, actively infected with, or recovered from COVID-19 were included in the dataset. The repertoires were released in a freely available public database intended as a resource for research on the immune response to SARS-CoV-2. Samples were obtained from the ongoing ImmuneRACE study (first 160 participants) and from 1,200 or so subjects provided by 6 global collaborators. The sample metadata nearly always contained a de-identified subject ID, COVID-19 status, age in years and sex. HLA class I and class II types, where available, came from metadata supplied by the sample provider rather than from assay-based typing. What the work shows at the level of the full study, not this receptor alone: The quantity of clinical and demographic metadata differed by source and by participant and was supplied without curation.

Sequences SEHNR (CDR1) and FQNEAQ (CDR2) are obtained from the germline V gene (reference sequence). Ends trimmed: V by 5 bases, J by 0 bases; bases unmatched to a gene: 30. Including the terminal cysteine and phenylalanine, the CDR3 comprises 24 residues. Of the read, only the CDR3 DNA is kept; its 72 bases are in frame from base 1. The immunoSEQ Assay, a bias-controlled multiplex PCR, was used to amplify TCRbeta CDR3 regions from genomic DNA. Processing in the source paper ran as follows. The number of nucleated cells in each sample was estimated from the amplification of reference gene primers within the assay. To quantify the absolute abundance of each unique TCRbeta CDR3 rearrangement, sequence reads were collapsed and filtered. For each sample, productive Simpson clonality was calculated as the square root of Simpson's diversity index over productive rearrangements. Imported from immuneACCESS, the table was reduced by TCRdb to in-frame sequences with V and J called. These copies leave out some clones; in studies compared against another copy, an unresolved V gene accounts for under half, and the cause of the remainder is not known. The DNA gave D and trimming, while V, J and clone size come from that table. The table for this sample lists some 380,000 clones; around 90% of them were counted only once. The top ten clonotypes cover 2% to 2.5% of the sample.

To note about this clone: It has no known antigen specificity. There are no base qualities to consult, and no much larger clone falls within one base.

In the prospective study, participants were roughly 18 to 95 years old, resided in about two dozen geographic areas of the United States, and were enrolled through a virtual design. In the prospective study, cohorts were assigned on the basis of participant-reported clinical history obtained from a screening survey and a study questionnaire. In the prospective study, mobile phlebotomists collected whole blood, serum and a nasopharyngeal or oropharyngeal swab from each participant. Additional blood draws and questionnaires over an approximately two-month period could optionally be provided by prospective study participants. Prospective study blood samples were shipped either frozen or at room temperature before DNA extraction.

This chain is built from TRBV7-9 and TRBJ2-1, and 8 bases in between align with TRBD2. This TCR came from a woman aged 40 to 55 with acute COVID-19. Sequencing input: PBMCs or T cells enriched from blood (not recorded which). The CDR3 region has the sequence CASSTGSSGGTSYMSVVSYNEQFF. The sequence in DNA is TGTGCCAGCAGCACGGGTTCGTCCGGAGGGACTAGTTATATGTCGGTGGTCTCCTACAATGAGCAGTTCTTC.